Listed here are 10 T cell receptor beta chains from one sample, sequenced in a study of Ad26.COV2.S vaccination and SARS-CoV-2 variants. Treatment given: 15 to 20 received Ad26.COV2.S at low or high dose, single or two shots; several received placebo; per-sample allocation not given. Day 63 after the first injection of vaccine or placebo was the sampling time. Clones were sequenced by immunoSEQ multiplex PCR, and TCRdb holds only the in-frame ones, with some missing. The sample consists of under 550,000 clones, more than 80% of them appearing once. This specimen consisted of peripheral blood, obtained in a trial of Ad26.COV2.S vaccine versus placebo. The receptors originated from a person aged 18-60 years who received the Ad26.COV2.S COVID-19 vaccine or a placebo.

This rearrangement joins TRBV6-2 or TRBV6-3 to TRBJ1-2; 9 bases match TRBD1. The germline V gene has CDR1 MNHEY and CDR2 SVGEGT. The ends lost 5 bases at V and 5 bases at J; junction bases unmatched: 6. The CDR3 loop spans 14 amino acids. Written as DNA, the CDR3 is TGTGCCAGCAGTAGACGGACAGGGGCATATGGCTACACCTTC. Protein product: CASSRRTGAYGYTF.

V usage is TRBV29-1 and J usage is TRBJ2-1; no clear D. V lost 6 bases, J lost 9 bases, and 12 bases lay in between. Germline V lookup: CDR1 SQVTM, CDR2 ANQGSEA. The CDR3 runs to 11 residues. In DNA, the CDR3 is TGCAGCGTAGTAGAATCCGGTGAGCAGTTCTTC. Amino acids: CSVVESGEQFF.

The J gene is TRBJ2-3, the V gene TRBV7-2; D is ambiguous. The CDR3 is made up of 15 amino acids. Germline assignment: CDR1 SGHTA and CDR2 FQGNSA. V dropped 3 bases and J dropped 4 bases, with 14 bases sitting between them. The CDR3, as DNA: TGTGCCAGCAGCTTTACCCCCCGCAAGGCAGATACGCAGTATTTT. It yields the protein CASSFTPRKADTQYF.

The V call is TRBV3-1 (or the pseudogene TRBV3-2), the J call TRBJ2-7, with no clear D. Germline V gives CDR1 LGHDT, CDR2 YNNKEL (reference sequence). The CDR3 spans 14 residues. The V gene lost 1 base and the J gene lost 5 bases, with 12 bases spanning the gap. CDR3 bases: TGTGCCAGCAGCCAAGCAGCAAATCGGAACGAGCAGTACTTC. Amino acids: CASSQAANRNEQYF.

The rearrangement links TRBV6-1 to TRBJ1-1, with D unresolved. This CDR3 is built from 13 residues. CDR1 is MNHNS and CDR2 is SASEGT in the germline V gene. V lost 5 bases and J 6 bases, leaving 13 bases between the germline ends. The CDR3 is CASSLKGSAEAFF. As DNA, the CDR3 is TGTGCCAGCAGTCTTAAGGGCAGCGCTGAAGCTTTCTTT.

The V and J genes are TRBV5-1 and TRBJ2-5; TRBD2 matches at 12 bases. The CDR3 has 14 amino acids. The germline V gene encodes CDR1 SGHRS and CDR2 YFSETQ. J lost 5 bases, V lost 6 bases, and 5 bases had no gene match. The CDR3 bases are TGCGCCAGCATGACTAGCGGGAGTTCGGAGACCCAGTACTTC. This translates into CASMTSGSSETQYF.

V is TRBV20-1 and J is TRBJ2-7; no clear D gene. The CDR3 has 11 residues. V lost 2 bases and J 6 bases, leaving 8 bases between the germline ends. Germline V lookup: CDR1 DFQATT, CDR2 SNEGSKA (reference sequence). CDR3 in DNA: TGCAGTGCTAGATCCCCGGCCGAGCAGTACTTC. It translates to CSARSPAEQYF.

The CDR3 nucleotides are TGTGCCAGCAGCCAGGGGTCCCTTCAGCCCCAGCATTTT. As protein: CASSQGSLQPQHF. The J gene is TRBJ1-5, the V gene TRBV6-2 or TRBV6-3; D is perhaps TRBD1 (6 bases). CDR3 size: 13 residues. V shed 6 bases and J shed 6 bases, with 12 bases lying between them. Germline values: CDR1 MNHEY, CDR2 SVGEGT.

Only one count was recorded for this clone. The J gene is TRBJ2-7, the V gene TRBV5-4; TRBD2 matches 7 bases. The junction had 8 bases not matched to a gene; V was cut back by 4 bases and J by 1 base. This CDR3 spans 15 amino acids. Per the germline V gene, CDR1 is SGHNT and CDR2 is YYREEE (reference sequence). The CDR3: CASSSLAVGSYEQYF. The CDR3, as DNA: TGTGCCAGCAGCAGTCTAGCGGTGGGTTCCTACGAGCAGTACTTC. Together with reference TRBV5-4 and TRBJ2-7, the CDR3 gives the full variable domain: ETGVTQSPTHLIKTRGQQVTLRCSSQSGHNTVSWYQQALGQGPQFIFQYYREEENGRGNFPPRFSGLQFPNYSSELNVNALELDDSALYLCASSSLAVGSYEQYFGPGTRLTVT.

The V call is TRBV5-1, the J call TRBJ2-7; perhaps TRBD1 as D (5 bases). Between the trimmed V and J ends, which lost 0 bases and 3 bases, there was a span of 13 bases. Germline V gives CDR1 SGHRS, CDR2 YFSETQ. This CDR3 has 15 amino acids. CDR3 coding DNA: TGCGCCAGCAGCTTGGGGCTTGGGGCCAACTACGAGCAGTACTTC. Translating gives CASSLGLGANYEQYF.